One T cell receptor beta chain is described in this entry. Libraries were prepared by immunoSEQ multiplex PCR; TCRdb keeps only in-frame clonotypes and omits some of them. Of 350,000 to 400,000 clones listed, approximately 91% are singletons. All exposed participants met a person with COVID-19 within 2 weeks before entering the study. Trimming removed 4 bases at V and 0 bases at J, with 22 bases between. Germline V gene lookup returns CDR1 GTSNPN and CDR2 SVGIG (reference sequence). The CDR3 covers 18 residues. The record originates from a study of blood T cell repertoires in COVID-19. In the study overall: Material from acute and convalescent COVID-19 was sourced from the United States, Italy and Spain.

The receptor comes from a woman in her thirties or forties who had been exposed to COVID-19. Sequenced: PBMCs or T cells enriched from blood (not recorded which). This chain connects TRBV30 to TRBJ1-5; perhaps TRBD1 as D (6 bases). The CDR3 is CAWTTRITGIVSNQPQHF. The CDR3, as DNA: TGTGCCTGGACCACCCGTATAACAGGGATCGTTAGCAATCAGCCCCAGCATTTT.